The present TCR beta chain was sequenced within a study of shared clonotypes between healthy human individuals (dated by TCRdb to about 2020). Background for the entire study: The cohort included a few men and a couple of women between 18 and 49 years of age. For each donor, CD4 naive and CD4 memory were each given three plates, CD8 naive was given two plates, and CD8 memory was given one plate. To estimate repertoire size and how much clonotypes are shared between individuals, the study performed deep sequencing of blood TCR repertoires from about five healthy adults. Different laboratories and diverse techniques were used to prepare libraries and sequence TCR repertoires, to increase sequencing depth and limit assay-specific biases. Between about 0.94 and 8.9 billion PBMCs per donor were obtained by leukapheresis.

To note about this clone: What this receptor recognizes is not known. Base qualities were left out, and no much larger clone turns up one base away.

The V and J ends are trimmed by 0 bases and 10 bases, leaving 13 bases between them. From the cysteine through the phenylalanine, the CDR3 covers 13 amino acids. Of all the DNA, just the CDR3 is kept, 39 bases in frame from base 1. CDR1 SQVTM and CDR2 ANQGSEA are derived from the germline V gene. Study-wide conclusions, independent of this receptor: Incomplete sequencing was indicated by rarefaction of sorted-subset datasets, despite the large sequencing depth. Higher generation probabilities were observed for clonotypes shared by all four sorted-subset donors than for non-shared clonotypes. The small number of donors limited the genetic and exposure-history diversity represented. Based on pairwise subsampling, the degree of clonotype sharing among donors was expected to be affected by sequencing depth. Naive subsets generally had larger estimated clonotype richness than memory subsets did. Sharing across a few donors was observed for about 5% of naive CD4, over 3% of naive CD8, about 2.3% of memory CD4, and about 0.4% of memory CD8 clonotypes. Only blood was sampled, and tissue TCR repertoires likely differ from those in blood.

Donors were healthy HIV-negative adults with no recently reported acute infections or vaccinations. Only Caucasian adults living in Nashville, Tennessee, USA were represented among the donors. CD4+ T cells were enriched through magnetic negative selection, after which naive cells were positively selected on CD45RA and the remaining negative fraction served as the memory subset. Blood was obtained by leukapheresis, after which PBMCs were separated by Ficoll-Histopaque density gradient centrifugation and cryopreserved in liquid nitrogen vapor phase. Analytical flow cytometry was used to check the purity and quantity of each magnetically sorted T cell population. Genomic DNA was isolated from every sorted fraction and measured by UV absorbance on a Nanodrop 2000c. Using the deep immunoSEQ assay, multiplex PCR amplified TCR CDR3 regions from genomic DNA. Extracted genomic DNA from each cell subset was distributed evenly across all wells of several immunoSEQ 96-well plates, and each plate was treated as a replicate. Each replicate PCR for sorted subsets received approximately 200 ng genomic DNA, equal to around 32,000 T cell genomes. The purified libraries were quantified using a Qubit 3.0 fluorometer, sized with a Bioanalyzer 2100, and then quantified again using the KAPA Library Quantification kit. A separate single-read 150-cycle Illumina NextSeq 550 flow cell was used to sequence each immunoSEQ 96-well plate. As for the authors' bioinformatics: Because the immunoSEQ output included only junctional sequences and no quality scores, the filtering could not be the same as the filtering used for full-length reads. Sequences were annotated with PyIR, a Python wrapper for IgBLAST v1.9, using IMGT germline references to assign V/J genes and CDR3. Reads with weak V/J assignments (E-value above 1e-6), missing CDR3, stop codons, out-of-frame junctions, or ambiguous translated residues were removed. A V3J clonotype was defined by an identical inferred V gene, J gene, and CDR3 amino acid sequence. To compute the percentage overlap between repertoires, the number of shared unique clonotypes was divided by the size of the smaller repertoire. Three approaches were used to assess repertoire richness: RTK rarefaction, the Chao1 estimator, and Recon v2.1 estimates of unobserved clonotypes. OLGA was used to compute generation probabilities for all TCRbeta clonotypes that the gDNA method yielded from a few donors. Held by TCRdb, this immuneACCESS table contains in-frame sequences only and omits some clones. Under half of the omission traces to an unresolved V gene where checked; the cause of the rest is unknown. V and J calls and clone size are copied from that table; D and trimming were computed from the DNA. The sample data list under 1,900,000 clones, and approximately 98.5% of these were observed just once. The ten most abundant clones make up 0.36% of the sample.

The V gene is TRBV29-1 and the J gene is TRBJ2-1; matching of 6 bases hints at TRBD2 as the D gene. The sample taken for sequencing was naive CD4+ T cells sorted from blood. This specimen's cell subset or site label, per the study, means: CD45RA+ positively selected. The clonotype was recovered from a man younger than 45 in good health. The CDR3 corresponds to CSVEDIADLEQFF. The sequence in DNA is TGCAGCGTTGAAGATATAGCGGATTTGGAGCAGTTCTTC.